This entry lists 12 T cell receptor beta chains sequenced from one sample in a study of blood T cell repertoires in COVID-19. TCRdb's copy holds only in-frame clones and misses some; the assay was immunoSEQ multiplex PCR. The table includes some 200,000 clones, around 90% detected once. Sequenced input: PBMCs or T cells enriched from blood (not recorded which). The receptor source for this set is a woman between 18 and 30 years old who had recovered from COVID-19.

V usage is TRBV11-2 and J usage is TRBJ1-1; D call uncertain. V gave up 3 bases and J gave up 1 base, with 9 bases separating them. The CDR3 covers 14 residues. Per germline, CDR1 SGHAT and CDR2 FQNNGV. CDR3 coding DNA: TGTGCCAGCAGCTTTAACAGACAGAACACTGAAGCTTTCTTT. Translated: CASSFNRQNTEAFF.

The V gene is TRBV18, the J gene TRBJ1-2, with 7 nucleotides matching TRBD1. CDR3 length: 14 residues. V shed 1 base, J shed 6 bases, and the junction held 5 bases outside the gene matches. Germline CDR1 is KGHSH and CDR2 is LQKENI. The CDR3 is CASSPQTGRDGYTF. CDR3 in DNA: TGTGCCAGCTCACCACAGACAGGGAGAGATGGCTACACCTTC.

The chain combines TRBV19 with TRBJ2-1; 9 bases align to TRBD2. Germline CDR1 reads LNHDA; CDR2 reads SQIVND (reference sequence). V was clipped by 7 bases and J by 6 bases; unmatched bases: 10. CDR3 length: 15 amino acids. The CDR3, as DNA: TGTGCCAGTAATGTCTTGGCGGGGGGGCTCAATGAGCAGTTCTTC. It specifies CASNVLAGGLNEQFF. The variable domain in full, completed from reference TRBV19 and TRBJ2-1, reads DGGITQSPKYLFRKEGQNVTLSCEQNLNHDAMYWYRQDPGQGLRLIYYSQIVNDFQKGDIAEGYSVSREKKESFPLTVTSAQKNPTAFYLCASNVLAGGLNEQFFGPGTRLTVL.

The V gene is TRBV6-5, the J gene TRBJ2-3; the match to TRBD2 covers 8 bases. CDR3 size: 16 residues. The germline gives CDR1 MNHEY, CDR2 SVGAGI. The V and J ends lost 2 bases and 4 bases, in that order; junction bases with no gene match: 8. The CDR3 sequence: CASSYKAGVLADTQYF. The DNA of the CDR3 is TGTGCCAGCAGTTACAAAGCGGGGGTCCTAGCAGATACGCAGTATTTT.

This chain connects TRBV5-6 to TRBJ1-2; D remains unclear. Trimming took off 2 bases at V and 7 bases at J, with 6 bases between the two ends. The CDR3 runs 11 residues. Germline assignment: CDR1 SGHDT and CDR2 YYEEEE. The chain's CDR3 is CASSFIGGYTF. CDR3 DNA sequence: TGTGCCAGCAGCTTTATCGGTGGCTACACCTTC.

The J gene is TRBJ1-3, the V gene TRBV5-1, with 8 bases matching TRBD1. The CDR3 runs 15 residues. V lost 4 bases and J lost 2; bases outside the gene matches: 5. CDR1 SGHRS and CDR2 YFSETQ come from the germline V gene. The DNA for the CDR3 is TGCGCCAGCAGCAACAGGGGGAGTACTGGAAACACCATATATTTT. Encoded protein: CASSNRGSTGNTIYF.

The V gene is TRBV19, the J gene TRBJ2-5, with 12 bases aligning to TRBD2. CDR3 length: 15 amino acids. Germline V gene data show CDR1 as LNHDA and CDR2 as SQIVND (reference sequence). Germline trimming cut 4 bases from V and 2 bases from J; bases unmatched to any gene: 2. Written as DNA, the CDR3 is TGTGCCAGTAGTAGGACTAGCGGGGTACAAGAGACCCAGTACTTC. Translated, it gives CASSRTSGVQETQYF.

This chain joins TRBV6-5 and TRBJ1-5, with a tentative D call TRBD1 (6 bases). This CDR3 has 13 amino acids. Germline CDR1 reads MNHEY; CDR2 reads SVGAGI. The V end lost 6 bases, the J end lost 3 bases, and 9 bases lay between the germline ends. The CDR3 loop is CASRGTHNQPQHF. The CDR3 coding sequence is TGTGCCAGCAGAGGGACACACAATCAGCCCCAGCATTTT.

V gene TRBV6-5 combines with J gene TRBJ1-1; 9 nucleotides agree with TRBD1. V shed 4 bases and J 4 bases; nucleotides not matched to a gene: 7. The germline V gene encodes CDR1 MNHEY and CDR2 SVGAGI. The CDR3 is 15 amino acids. The CDR3 protein is CASSSTGGSGTEAFF. The CDR3 nucleotides read TGTGCCAGCAGTTCCACAGGGGGCAGCGGCACTGAAGCTTTCTTT.

This chain joins TRBV9 and TRBJ1-2; 9 bases fit TRBD1. The germline V gene encodes CDR1 SGDLS and CDR2 YYNGEE. CDR3 size: 15 residues. The V and J ends lost 3 bases and 5 bases, in that order; junction bases with no gene match: 8. DNA for the CDR3: TGTGCCAGCAGCGAGCGAGGGACAGGGTTTTATGGCTACACCTTC. Amino acid sequence: CASSERGTGFYGYTF.

A single count supports this clone. J is TRBJ1-4 and V is TRBV24-1, with 10 bases matching TRBD1. CDR3 length equals 16 residues. Germline V gene data show CDR1 as KGHDR and CDR2 as SFDVKD. V was clipped by 4 bases and J by 5 bases; unmatched bases: 6. The CDR3 region is CATSDGRTGGNEKLFF. The CDR3 region has the DNA TGTGCCACCAGTGACGGCAGGACAGGGGGGAATGAAAAACTGTTTTTT.

The chain is built from TRBV6-7 and TRBJ1-2, with D tentatively TRBD1 (5 bases). TRBV6-7 falls under the ORF class, with uncertain function. Trimming cost V 5 bases and J 3 bases, with 13 bases left between them. The CDR3 spans 14 residues. The CDR3 loop reads CASSPGLGDYGYTF. DNA of the CDR3: TGTGCCAGCAGTCCAGGGCTAGGTGACTATGGCTACACCTTC.